This T cell receptor (beta chain) came from a study of CD8+ T cells in alopecia areata. Worth noting for this clone: The antigen remains unidentified.

Reverse transcription of extracted RNA yielded cDNA, which provided the sequencing template. Assay: immunoSEQ multiplex PCR; the TCRdb copy retains only in-frame clones and omits some. The sample has some 180,000 clones, around 51% seen once. Looked up from germline, CDR1 is SNHLY and CDR2 is FYNNEI. The V and J ends lost 7 bases and 3 bases, in that order; junction bases with no gene match: 12. CDR3 length equals 16 residues. Stated treatment: oral pan-JAK inhibitor, 5-10 mg twice daily. Study-wide results and caveats: It was lesional scalp, especially alopecia totalis/universalis, that showed higher clonality than normal scalp.

The clonotype comes from a human donor with alopecia areata. The chain has TRBV2 and TRBJ2-3, with TRBD2 identical over 8 bases. Sequencing used CD8+ T cells sorted from blood, obtained at roughly week 52, from a patient treated with tofacitinib. CDR3 loop: CASTIGLATSTDTQYF. The CDR3, as DNA: TGTGCCAGCACGATAGGACTAGCCACATCAACAGATACGCAGTATTTT. Looking up the rest from reference TRBV2 and TRBJ2-3 gives the full variable domain: EPEVTQTPSHQVTQMGQEVILRCVPISNHLYFYWYRQILGQKVEFLVSFYNNEISEKSEIFDDQFSVERPDGSNFTLKIRSTKLEDSAMYFCASTIGLATSTDTQYFGPGTRLTVL.